This TCR beta chain stems from a study of blood T cell repertoires in COVID-19. Study summary: Sources were T cells, B-cell-depleted T cells, or PBMCs; the material itself was cDNA or gDNA.

Study processing details: Amplified reference gene primers provided the basis for estimating nucleated cell counts. TCRdb keeps only in-frame clones here, not all; method: immunoSEQ multiplex PCR. D and trimming were read from the DNA, whereas the V and J calls and clone size are those reported in that table. This sample yields approximately 310,000 clones, of which 89% are seen a single time; approximately 4.7% belongs to the top ten. The CDR3 spans 14 residues. V was pared by 5 bases and J by 2 bases, with 9 bases between. CDR1 is WNHNN and CDR2 is SYGVQD in the germline V gene (reference sequence). Recovered status in Cohort 3 required two negative PCRs, clearance, or symptom resolution. As regards this clone: The identical CDR3 is also encoded by other nucleotide sequences in the sample.

The sequenced material came from PBMCs or T cells enriched from blood (not recorded which). The TCR originated in a man aged 60-69 years who had recovered from COVID-19. J is TRBJ2-2 and V is TRBV10-1; D might be TRBD1 (6 bases). The CDR3 DNA sequence: TGCGCCAGCAGTTCGACAGGAAACACCGGGGAGCTGTTTTTT. Protein product: CASSSTGNTGELFF.